This TCR beta chain came from a study of blood T cell repertoires in COVID-19. Study-level background: Samples representing acute and convalescent COVID-19 were sourced from the United States, Italy and Spain. T cells, B-cell-depleted T cells, or PBMCs supplied cDNA or gDNA.

As originally analysed: Reference gene primer amplification gave nucleated cell count estimates. The table came from immunoSEQ multiplex PCR; TCRdb's copy has only in-frame clones and leaves some out. From that table come the V and J calls and clone size; the DNA was used to work out D and trimming. The sample carries about 68,000 clones, about four fifths recorded once. Trimming left V 3 bases short and J 0 bases short, with 12 bases between. Germline V CDR1 and CDR2: SEHNR, FQNEAQ (reference sequence). The CDR3 is 17 residues long. The chain has TRBV7-9 and TRBJ2-6; D perhaps matches TRBD2 (5 bases). Sequences were obtained from peripheral blood. This receptor was taken from a woman aged 55-69 years with acute or convalescent COVID-19. The CDR3 loop is CASSLEDPRSGANVLTF. CDR3 DNA sequence: TGTGCCAGCAGCTTGGAGGACCCACGCTCTGGGGCCAACGTCCTGACTTTC.